Listed below are T cell receptor beta chains from one sample, sequenced in a study of cytomegalovirus exposure and HLA in healthy donors. Sequencing was performed with immunoSEQ multiplex PCR; in TCRdb, only in-frame clones are kept and a portion is missing. The table has about 160,000 clones, 84% seen once. Sequencing was performed on PBMCs. The origin of the receptors is a young man in good health and CMV-seronegative. CDR3s include the opening cysteine and the closing phenylalanine or tryptophan. The D gene is left open where the match is weak. Clone size, where shown, is once, few, many, or a class for clones that have expanded.

size | J | V | D | DNA | CDR3
NA | TRBJ1-5 | TRBV19 | TRBD1 | TGTGCCAGTAGTACGGACAGGTGGGGGAATCAGCCCCAGCATTTT | CASSTDRWGNQPQHF
NA | TRBJ1-5 | TRBV5-5 | TRBD1 | TGTGCCAGCAGCTTCCAGGGGGATGGCAAGAATCAGCCCCAGCATTTT | CASSFQGDGKNQPQHF
NA | TRBJ2-1 | TRBV28 | TRBD1 | TGTGCCAGCACTCAAACAGGGACAGGGAATGAGCAGTTCTTC | CASTQTGTGNEQFF
few | TRBJ1-2 | TRBV5-4 | NA | TGTGCCAGCAGCCCCTCTAAGGGGGAAAGGGACTATGGCTACACCTTC | CASSPSKGERDYGYTF
NA | TRBJ2-7 | TRBV6-6 | NA | TGTGCCAGCAGTTTCACACGACCCTCAGGGGACGAGCAGTACTTC | CASSFTRPSGDEQYF
NA | TRBJ2-2 | TRBV14 | NA | TGTGCCAGCAGCTGGAGGGGTCACGGGGAGCTGTTTTTT | CASSWRGHGELFF
NA | TRBJ2-5 | TRBV7-8 | TRBD2 | TGTGCCAGCAGCCTGGGACTAGCGGGGGCTATCCAAGAGACCCAGTACTTC | CASSLGLAGAIQETQYF
NA | TRBJ1-4 | TRBV9 | NA | TGTGCCAGCAGCGTAGGCTCGCGGGGAAATGAAAAACTGTTTTTT | CASSVGSRGNEKLFF
NA | TRBJ2-5 | TRBV30 | NA | TGTGCCTGGAGTGCAGACAGGGAGACCCAGTACTTC | CAWSADRETQYF
NA | TRBJ2-3 | TRBV25-1 | NA | TGTGCCAGCAGTGACGGGATTTCGTTTCGCACAGATACGCAGTATTTT | CASSDGISFRTDTQYF
NA | TRBJ2-4 | TRBV11-3 | NA | TGTGCCAGCAGCTTGGGGCTCGAAAACATTCAGTACTTC | CASSLGLENIQYF
few | TRBJ2-7 | TRBV30 | NA | TGTGCCTGGAAACGGTCGGGAGAGCAGTACTTC | CAWKRSGEQYF
NA | TRBJ2-5 | TRBV5-6 | NA | TGTGCCAGCAGCTATCTGACACAAGAGACCCAGTACTTC | CASSYLTQETQYF
NA | TRBJ2-3 | TRBV7-2 | TRBD1 | TGTGCCAGCAGCTTCTGGACAGGGGGCACAGATACGCAGTATTTT | CASSFWTGGTDTQYF
few | TRBJ2-3 | TRBV5-1 | NA | TGCGCCAGCAGCTTGGAAGGGGCTGGAGATACGCAGTATTTT | CASSLEGAGDTQYF
NA | TRBJ2-7 | TRBV4-3 | NA | TGCGCCAGCAGCCAGGGACAAGCAAGTCCCTACGAGCAGTACTTC | CASSQGQASPYEQYF
NA | TRBJ2-1 | TRBV5-1 | TRBD2 | TGCGCCAGCAGCTTGGAGCCGGGACTAGTGAACAATGAGCAGTTCTTC | CASSLEPGLVNNEQFF
few | TRBJ1-2 | TRBV5-1 | NA | TGCGCCAGCAGCTTGGACGCAGCGGGCTACACCTTC | CASSLDAAGYTF
NA | TRBJ2-7 | TRBV7-9 | NA | TGTTCCAGCAGCAACCCGACACTCTACGAGCAGTACTTC | CSSSNPTLYEQYF
NA | TRBJ2-7 | TRBV27 | TRBD1 | TGTGCCAGCAGTGGCGGGCGGACAGGGAACTCCTACGAGCAGTACTTC | CASSGGRTGNSYEQYF
NA | TRBJ2-1 | TRBV19 | TRBD2 | TGTGCCAGTAGTATTAGGCGGGAGACTAACAATGAGCAGTTCTTC | CASSIRRETNNEQFF
few | TRBJ1-5 | TRBV6-1 | TRBD1 | TGTGCCAGCAGTGAATATAACAGGGGGTGGAATCAGCCCCAGCATTTT | CASSEYNRGWNQPQHF
NA | TRBJ2-5 | TRBV28 | NA | TGTGCCAGCAGTTTACAGTCCATGGCTGAGACCCAGTACTTC | CASSLQSMAETQYF
NA | TRBJ2-7 | TRBV18 | NA | TGTGCCAGCTCACCCCGGGCAGGGGCGTACGAGCAGTACTTC | CASSPRAGAYEQYF
NA | TRBJ2-3 | TRBV7-8 | TRBD2 | TGTGCCAGCAGCTTAAGGGCTAGCGGGGGGAGCTCAGATACGCAGTATTTT | CASSLRASGGSSDTQYF
few | TRBJ1-2 | TRBV18 | TRBD1 | TGTGCCAGCTCAAGGGACAGGGAAGGCTACACCTTC | CASSRDREGYTF
few | TRBJ2-1 | TRBV29-1 | TRBD2 | TGCAGCGTTGATAGGCCTAGCGGATACAATGAGCAGTTCTTC | CSVDRPSGYNEQFF
NA | TRBJ1-5 | TRBV18 | NA | TGTGCCAGCTCACCACGATCAGGGTCCTTAGGCAATCAGCCCCAGCATTTT | CASSPRSGSLGNQPQHF
NA | TRBJ2-7 | TRBV5-4 | NA | TGTGCCAGCAGCTTGGGCGGGGCGGACGAGCAGTACTTC | CASSLGGADEQYF
NA | TRBJ2-5 | TRBV13 | NA | TGTGCCAGCAGCTTAGTTACTAGTGAGACCCAGTACTTC | CASSLVTSETQYF
NA | TRBJ2-5 | TRBV29-1 | NA | TGCAGCGTTGTAGACCCGTCGGGAGCTGAGACCCAGTACTTC | CSVVDPSGAETQYF
NA | TRBJ2-1 | TRBV5-4 | TRBD1 | TGTGCCAGCTGGGGAAAGGACAGGGGGCTAGGTGAGCAGTTCTTC | CASWGKDRGLGEQFF
NA | TRBJ1-2 | TRBV4-3 | TRBD1 | TGCGCCAGCAGCCGAGCGACAGGGGATAGCTACACCTTC | CASSRATGDSYTF
NA | TRBJ2-7 | TRBV5-5 | TRBD1 | TGTGCCAGCATCAACCGGGACAGGGGTTACGAGCAGTACTTC | CASINRDRGYEQYF
NA | TRBJ2-6 | TRBV5-1 | NA | TGCGCCAGCAGCCCGACAGCCGACTCTGGGGCCAACGTCCTGACTTTC | CASSPTADSGANVLTF
NA | TRBJ2-5 | TRBV2 | NA | TGTGCCAGCAGTCGAGGGTTATCGACTTTCCAAGAGACCCAGTACTTC | CASSRGLSTFQETQYF